A selection of T cell receptor beta chains follows, all from one sample in a study of blood T cells in healthy people across ages. TCRdb re-derived calls from the 5' RACE reads in MiXCR, one entry per CDR3 protein. The profile shows 600,000 to 1,000,000 distinct CDR3 sequences, roughly 25% of them singletons. These sequences were also reported in another study, on T cells of mothers and their children.

The material sequenced was blood. Source of these receptors: a boy aged 10-17 years in good health. Both conserved end residues are trimmed from each CDR3.

v_call	j_call	cdr3_aa
TRBV4-3	-	ASSQVVGGQYEQY
TRBV10-3	-	AISGGLAPRSEQY
TRBV7-8	TRBJ2-3	ASSLVVLTRAISDTQY
TRBV20-1	TRBJ2-5	SAREWETQY
TRBV7-9	TRBJ1-2	ASSEGLNVNYGYT
TRBV20-1	TRBJ2-1	SAKRGPGSRDEQF
TRBV6-5	TRBJ1-2	ASSYTATANYGYT
TRBV24-1	TRBJ1-2	ATSGASNYGYT
TRBV20-1	-	SADAGQTYEQY
TRBV5-1	TRBJ2-6	ASGLRTTGANVLT
TRBV29-1	TRBJ1-2	SVGTGQVLSGYT
TRBV3-1	TRBJ2-7	ASSYPGGAATYEQY
TRBV3-1	TRBJ1-4	ASSQEFFSSNEKLF
TRBV6-5	TRBJ1-1	ASSNPGGRNTEAF
TRBV5-1	TRBJ2-5	ASSRSGETQY
TRBV6-6	TRBJ1-5	ASKKQGDQPQH
TRBV7-3	TRBJ1-2	ASSLTADSSYGYT
TRBV28	TRBJ2-5	ASSLPLGDSSGETQY
TRBV28	TRBJ1-2	ASSLWSANYGYT
TRBV7-9	TRBJ2-5	ASREVQETQY
TRBV4-1	TRBJ2-3	ASSQASHGPILGDTQY
TRBV18	TRBJ1-1	ASSPNLEGGTEAF
TRBV9	TRBJ1-2	ASSPPERYYGYT
TRBV10-3	-	AIRQESAYEQY
TRBV6-5	TRBJ1-1	ASSYSTGTEAL
TRBV29-1	TRBJ2-7	SVVGQGLIYEQY
TRBV19	TRBJ1-2	ASTEGDYGYT
TRBV29-1	TRBJ1-1	SVEGTQGAGEAF
TRBV4-1	TRBJ2-5	ASSQAGETETQY
TRBV20-1	-	SARDITTPGLAGDEQY
TRBV5-1	TRBJ2-5	ASSFPNEGTQETQY
TRBV29-1	-	SVAPRLVYNEQF
TRBV20-1	TRBJ2-1	SARDITTEVFEQF
TRBV20-1	TRBJ1-5	SARVLTGWGNLQPQH
TRBV4-1	TRBJ1-1	ASSPSGDTEAF
TRBV29-1	TRBJ1-4	SAWTGEKLF
TRBV30	TRBJ2-7	AWSPDRGQTYEQY
TRBV4-3	TRBJ1-2	ASSQEGISALALWGYGYT
TRBV7-2	-	ASSVSGGAPYEQY
TRBV4-2	TRBJ2-1	ASSQDPDGHLGF
TRBV27	TRBJ1-2	ASGGQGDYGYT